This T cell receptor (beta chain) was observed in a study of CD8+CD57+ T cells in acquired aplastic anemia. Trimming took 4 bases from V and 8 from J, leaving 17 bases between them. Germline loops: CDR1 SNHLY, CDR2 FYNNEI. The CDR3 has 14 amino acids. Patients chosen for sequencing had shown CD8+CD57+ cell expansion by flow cytometry. This clonotype was seen only once. Genomic DNA provided the template from which TCR beta VDJ and CDR3 profiles were obtained. MiXCR, run by TCRdb on the reads, gives a single entry per CDR3 protein. The sample holds a few hundred thousand distinct CDR3 sequences, around three fifths seen once.

The specimen was sorted CD4+, CD8+, or CD8+CD57+ T cells (not recorded which) from PBMCs. This receptor was taken from a human donor with aplastic anemia. V and J are TRBV2 and TRBJ1-2; TRBD1 is a possible D gene (6 bases). In DNA, the CDR3 is TGTGCCAGCAGTGGGAGCATAGGGGGGGGCGGCTACACCTTC. Translated: CASSGSIGGGGYTF.